One and the same sample provided the 20 T cell receptor beta chains below, sequenced in a study of T cells in Graves' hyperthyroidism and ophthalmopathy. The CDR3 regions of TCR beta were amplified from RNA transcripts. During a first-round RT-PCR of the TCR CDR3, the HTBI primer set was used. One entry per CDR3 protein results from TCRdb running MiXCR on the multiplex PCR reads. The repertoire holds roughly 380,000 distinct CDR3 sequences, with approximately 13% as singletons. Source material: blood. The receptor source for this set is a woman aged 55-70 years with Graves' hyperthyroidism.

The chain carries TRBV7-9 and TRBJ2-7; TRBD2 might be the D (6 bases). Per germline, CDR1 SEHNR and CDR2 FQNEAQ (reference sequence). Trimming stripped 5 bases from V and 2 bases from J, with 13 bases between. The length of the CDR3 is 14 residues. In DNA, the CDR3 is TGTGCCAGCAGCCCCACTTTAGCGGCCTACGAGCAGTACTTC. Translated: CASSPTLAAYEQYF.

In the case of this clonotype: It may be a read error: a sequence one base away is much more abundant. The J gene is TRBJ2-3, the V gene TRBV10-3; D remains unclear. The CDR3 is 13 amino acids. The ends were cut back, 7 bases at V and 6 bases at J, with 14 bases in the middle. Germline CDR1 ENHRY, CDR2 SYGVKD. CDR3 sequence reads: CAINLTPRDTQYF. The CDR3 region has the DNA TGTGCCATCAACCTGACACCACGGGATACGCAGTATTTT.

This clonotype was seen a few times. This rearrangement joins TRBV30 to TRBJ2-6, with D possibly matching TRBD1 (5 bases). The CDR3 sequence is 16 residues long. V lost 1 base and J 4 bases, leaving 14 bases between the germline ends. Per germline, CDR1 GTSNPN and CDR2 SVGIG (reference sequence). The CDR3 spells CAWSDRRGAGANVLTF. The CDR3 bases are TGTGCCTGGAGTGACAGAAGGGGCGCGGGGGCCAACGTCCTGACTTTC.

This clonotype was recorded many times. The chain recombines TRBV7-2 with TRBJ2-3; 8 nucleotides match TRBD1. This CDR3 contains 13 residues. J lost 5 bases, V lost 7 bases, and 5 bases had no gene match. Germline V gene sequence: CDR1 SGHTA, CDR2 FQGNSA. The CDR3 spells CASILTGGDTQYF. The CDR3 DNA follows: TGTGCCAGCATACTTACAGGGGGAGATACGCAGTATTTT.

In this sample, this clonotype turned up many times. The chain is built from TRBV2 and TRBJ2-1; D gene uncertain. Germline V lookup: CDR1 SNHLY, CDR2 FYNNEI. This CDR3 is built from 14 residues. V was pared by 5 bases and J by 3 bases, with 11 bases between. CDR3 sequence reads: CASSRTGYYNEQFF. CDR3 DNA sequence: TGTGCCAGCAGTAGGACCGGTTACTACAATGAGCAGTTCTTC.

The chain is built from TRBV7-8 and TRBJ2-3; no definite D call. Trimming removed 1 base at V and 10 bases at J, with 12 bases between. The CDR3 totals 13 residues. Germline CDR1 reads SGHVS; CDR2 reads FQNEAQ. The CDR3 DNA reads TGTGCCAGCAGCTTAGTACTTAAAGGTGCGCAGTATTTT. Amino acid sequence: CASSLVLKGAQYF.

This clonotype was recorded at least ten times. The V gene is TRBV27, the J gene TRBJ2-7, with D perhaps matching TRBD2 (7 bases). The CDR3 contains 15 residues. Germline V gene lookup returns CDR1 MNHEY and CDR2 SMNVEV (reference sequence). V shed 2 bases and J shed 5 bases, with 16 bases lying between them. The CDR3 coding sequence is TGTGCCAGCAGTTTAGGGGGGGCGCTTGATGACGAGCAGTACTTC. This sequence encodes CASSLGGALDDEQYF.

This chain joins TRBV7-6 and TRBJ2-7; 7 bases line up with TRBD2. TRBJ2-5 explains the end of the DNA better; the J call may be wrong. The CDR3 runs to 15 residues. CDR1 is SGHVS, CDR2 FNYEAQ, per germline. The CDR3, as DNA: TGTGCCAGCAGCGGCAGGACTAGGAGGGGCCTGACCCAGTACTTC. Its translation: CASSGRTRRGLTQYF.

This chain links TRBV4-2 with TRBJ1-5; possible D gene TRBD1, 6 bases. Germline loops: CDR1 LGHNA, CDR2 YNFKEQ. This CDR3 spans 17 amino acids. The germline V and J ends were trimmed by 3 bases and 0 bases, with 15 bases remaining between them. The CDR3 is CASSQTTGIYSNQPQHF. CDR3 sequence (DNA): TGTGCCAGCAGCCAGACGACAGGAATCTATAGCAATCAGCCCCAGCATTTT.

This clonotype was found a few times. The V and J genes are TRBV5-1 and TRBJ1-6, with D possibly matching TRBD1 (5 bases). Germline values: CDR1 SGHRS, CDR2 YFSETQ. Between the trimmed V and J ends, which lost 2 bases and 5 bases, there was a span of 5 bases. The CDR3 is made up of 13 amino acids. CDR3 region: CASSFRDNSPLHF. The CDR3 region has the DNA TGCGCCAGCAGCTTCAGGGATAATTCACCCCTCCACTTT.

This clonotype was picked up many times. This sequence joins TRBV6-1 and TRBJ2-1; D remains ambiguous. V shed 2 bases and J shed 0 bases, with 8 bases lying between them. Germline-derived CDR1 and CDR2 are MNHNS and SASEGT. This CDR3 spans 15 amino acids. CDR3 amino acids: CASSEQVSSYNEQFF. The CDR3 DNA sequence: TGTGCCAGCAGTGAACAGGTTAGCTCCTACAATGAGCAGTTCTTC.

This clonotype was recorded at least ten times. The CDR3 DNA reads as TGTGCCAGCAGTCGGGGACTCTCCTACGAGCAGTACTTC. Translation gives CASSRGLSYEQYF. V and J are TRBV6-2 or TRBV6-3 and TRBJ2-7, with D tentatively TRBD2 (6 bases). This CDR3 is built from 13 residues. Germline CDR1 reads MNHEY; CDR2 reads SVGEGT. The V end was cut by 5 bases, the J end by 0 bases, with 8 bases between.

This clonotype occurred many times. The chain employs TRBV11-3 and TRBJ2-1; TRBD2 aligns across 10 bases. Germline values: CDR1 SGHNT, CDR2 YENEEA. This CDR3 has 18 residues. The ends lost 5 bases at V and 6 bases at J; junction bases unmatched: 16. The chain's CDR3 is CASSPHPSGRVTGNEQFF. The DNA for the CDR3 is TGTGCCAGCAGCCCCCACCCCAGCGGGAGGGTCACTGGCAATGAGCAGTTCTTC.

This clonotype was counted ten times or more. The chain couples TRBV3-1 to TRBJ2-7; D is perhaps TRBD1 (6 bases). V was shortened by 1 base and J by 0 bases, with 10 bases between the two germline ends. There are 15 residues in the CDR3. CDR1 and CDR2 (germline): LGHDT, YNNKEL (reference sequence). The CDR3 region is CASSQGDTFSYEQYF. The CDR3 DNA follows: TGTGCCAGCAGCCAAGGGGACACGTTCTCCTACGAGCAGTACTTC.

Many counts were recorded for this clonotype. The chain uses TRBV20-1 and TRBJ2-1; D remains ambiguous. Per germline, CDR1 DFQATT and CDR2 SNEGSKA (reference sequence). Trimming left V 0 bases short and J 3 bases short, with 15 bases between. The CDR3 is made up of 16 amino acids. CDR3 loop: CSARDPPRRLYNEQFF. The CDR3 DNA sequence: TGCAGTGCTAGAGATCCCCCACGGCGACTCTACAATGAGCAGTTCTTC.

This clonotype was seen many times. The chain carries TRBV20-1 and TRBJ2-3; 12 nucleotides line up with TRBD1. J lost 4 bases, V lost 6 bases, and 11 bases had no gene match. The V gene's germline CDR1 is DFQATT and CDR2 SNEGSKA (reference sequence). This CDR3 is built from 16 residues. This chain's CDR3 is CSALNRDRGRPDTQYF. CDR3 DNA: TGCAGTGCCCTAAACCGGGACAGGGGGCGCCCAGATACGCAGTATTTT.

This clonotype has ten or more counts. The rearrangement uses TRBV2 and TRBJ1-1, with D hard to call. The CDR3 has 15 amino acids. Trimming shortened V by 2 bases and J by 0 bases, and 10 bases separated the two germline ends. Germline V gives CDR1 SNHLY, CDR2 FYNNEI. The CDR3 is CASSESYTLNTEAFF. CDR3 DNA sequence: TGTGCCAGCAGTGAATCGTATACCTTGAACACTGAAGCTTTCTTT.

The chain carries TRBV19 and TRBJ1-2, with D tentatively TRBD1 (6 bases). The CDR3 is made up of 13 amino acids. V lost 7 bases to trimming and J lost 3 bases, with 12 bases between them. Germline V gene sequence: CDR1 LNHDA, CDR2 SQIVND (reference sequence). The CDR3 bases are TGTGCCAGTATGCGGCGGACAGACTATGGCTACACCTTC. It encodes CASMRRTDYGYTF. Variable domain in full (rest from reference TRBV19 and TRBJ1-2): DGGITQSPKYLFRKEGQNVTLSCEQNLNHDAMYWYRQDPGQGLRLIYYSQIVNDFQKGDIAEGYSVSREKKESFPLTVTSAQKNPTAFYLCASMRRTDYGYTFGSGTRLTVV.

This clonotype was observed many times. The chain links TRBV27 to TRBJ2-1, with D hard to call. CDR3 length: 16 residues. CDR1 MNHEY and CDR2 SMNVEV come from the germline V gene (reference sequence). V lost 0 bases, J lost 6 bases, and 15 bases lay in between. The CDR3 sequence: CASSLSGVGSPNEQFF. CDR3 sequence (DNA): TGTGCCAGCAGTTTATCTGGTGTGGGCAGTCCCAATGAGCAGTTCTTC.

This sequence joins TRBV10-3 and TRBJ1-1; the D gene is possibly TRBD1 (6 bases). Trimming took 10 bases from V and 0 from J, leaving 15 bases between them. CDR3 length: 14 amino acids. Germline CDR1 reads ENHRY; CDR2 reads SYGVKD. CDR3 sequence reads: CASGTPTMNTEAFF. CDR3 DNA sequence: TGTGCCAGCGGGACACCAACTATGAACACTGAAGCTTTCTTT.